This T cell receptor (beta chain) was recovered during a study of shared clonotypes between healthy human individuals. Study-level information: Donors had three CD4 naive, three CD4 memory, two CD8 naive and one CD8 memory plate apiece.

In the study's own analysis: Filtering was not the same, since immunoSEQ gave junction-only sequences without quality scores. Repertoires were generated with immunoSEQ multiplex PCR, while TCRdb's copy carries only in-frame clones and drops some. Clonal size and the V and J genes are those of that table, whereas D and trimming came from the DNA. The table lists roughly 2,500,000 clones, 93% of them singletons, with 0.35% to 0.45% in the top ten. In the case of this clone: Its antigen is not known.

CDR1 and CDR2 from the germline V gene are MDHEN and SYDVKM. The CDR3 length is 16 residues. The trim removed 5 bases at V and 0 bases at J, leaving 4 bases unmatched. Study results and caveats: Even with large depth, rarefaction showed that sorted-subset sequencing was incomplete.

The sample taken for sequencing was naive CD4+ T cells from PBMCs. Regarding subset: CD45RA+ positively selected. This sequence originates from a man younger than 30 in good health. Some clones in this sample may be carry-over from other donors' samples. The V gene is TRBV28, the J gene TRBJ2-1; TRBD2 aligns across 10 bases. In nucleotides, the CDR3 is TGTGCCAGCAGTGGTAGACTAGCGGGCTCCTACAATGAGCAGTTCTTC. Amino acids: CASSGRLAGSYNEQFF. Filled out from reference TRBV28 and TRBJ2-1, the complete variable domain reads DVKVTQSSRYLVKRTGEKVFLECVQDMDHENMFWYRQDPGLGLRLIYFSYDVKMKEKGDIPEGYSVSREKKERFSLILESASTNQTSMYLCASSGRLAGSYNEQFFGPGTRLTVL.